This TCR beta chain was identified in a study of T-cell memory formation after mild COVID-19. The CDR3 is 12 amino acids. The V gene lost 6 bases and the J gene lost 5 bases, with 13 bases spanning the gap. Germline CDR1 and CDR2: DFQATT and SNEGSKA (reference sequence). Researchers used 5'RACE with constant-segment primers to make TCR alpha and TCR beta cDNA libraries that carry sample barcodes and UMIs. TCRdb passed the 5' RACE reads through MiXCR, listing each CDR3 protein once. The table includes 350,000 to 500,000 distinct CDR3 sequences, over 15% detected once. Overall study findings and caveats: What remained unconfirmed was the SARS-CoV-2 specificity of second-wave clones peaking on day 37. Clones that contracted clustered mainly in CM and EM if CD4+ and in EMRA if CD8+.

This clonotype was counted only a few times. Its antigen is undetermined. Sequenced sample: PBMCs or a T cell subset sorted from them (not recorded which). V usage is TRBV20-1 and J usage is TRBJ2-5; D may be TRBD2 (6 bases). The receptor comes from a man between 18 and 35 years old who had mild COVID-19 (a few samples of this study predate the infection). Cell type and time point are not known. CDR3 nucleotides: TGCAGTGCCCCAAGCGCGGGGGAGACCCAGTACTTC. Its translation: CSAPSAGETQYF.